The 20 T cell receptor beta chains below come from one sample, sequenced in a study of early T cells in non-severe SARS-CoV-2 infection. One entry per CDR3 protein, called by TCRdb with MiXCR from the 5' RACE reads. The sample carries about 130,000 distinct CDR3 sequences, about 15% recorded once. Sequencing used whole blood. Every receptor here comes from an adult who was a healthcare worker with PCR-confirmed SARS-CoV-2 infection or an uninfected control (not recorded which).

This clonotype was observed a few times. V gene TRBV29-1 combines with J gene TRBJ1-1, with D tentatively TRBD1 (5 bases). In germline, CDR1 is SQVTM, CDR2 ANQGSEA. V dropped 7 bases and J dropped 2 bases, with 14 bases sitting between them. This CDR3 spans 13 amino acids. In nucleotides, the CDR3 is TGCAGCGCTGGATCGGGGACCAACACTGAAGCTTTCTTT. Translation: CSAGSGTNTEAFF.

The chain joins TRBV9 to TRBJ2-1, with 7 bases matching TRBD1. V trimming: 4 bases; J trimming: 9 bases; junction bases outside the gene matches: 13. Germline V gene sequence: CDR1 SGDLS, CDR2 YYNGEE. The CDR3 contains 15 residues. The CDR3 here is CASSPEPYGQAEQFF. CDR3 nucleotide sequence: TGTGCCAGCAGCCCCGAACCATACGGACAGGCTGAGCAGTTCTTC.

V and J are TRBV18 and TRBJ2-7; either TRBD1 or TRBD2 may fit D (5 bases each). Germline CDR1 is KGHSH and CDR2 is LQKENI. The CDR3 runs to 13 residues. Trimming took off 3 bases at V and 9 bases at J, with 15 bases between the two ends. CDR3 amino acids: CASSPSGPSVQYF. CDR3 DNA sequence: TGTGCCAGCTCACCTTCGGGGCCTTCGGTGCAGTACTTC.

This clonotype was detected many times. The genes are TRBV19 and TRBJ1-5; the D gene is possibly TRBD1 (5 bases). Trimming stripped 8 bases from V and 6 bases from J, with 14 bases between. The CDR3 sequence is 13 residues long. In germline, CDR1 is LNHDA, CDR2 SQIVND (reference sequence). The CDR3 bases are TGTGCCAGTGGGCAGGGCTACGGTCAGCCCCAGCATTTT. Translated: CASGQGYGQPQHF.

This clonotype was found a few times. The gene calls are TRBV2 and TRBJ2-5, with D perhaps matching TRBD2 (6 bases). Per germline, CDR1 SNHLY and CDR2 FYNNEI. Deletions cut 7 bases from V and 1 base from J, with 16 bases between. The CDR3 sequence is 15 residues long. This chain's CDR3 is CASIYGGGFQETQYF. CDR3 DNA sequence: TGTGCCAGCATCTATGGCGGAGGGTTCCAAGAGACCCAGTACTTC.

This clonotype occurred many times. The V call is TRBV19, the J call TRBJ2-7; D is undetermined. Trimming removed 5 bases from V and 0 bases from J, with 11 bases in between. Germline-derived CDR1 and CDR2 are LNHDA and SQIVND (reference sequence). CDR3 length: 14 amino acids. Here the CDR3 reads CASSSGRSSYEQYF. The CDR3 DNA sequence: TGTGCCAGTAGTTCCGGACGGAGCTCCTACGAGCAGTACTTC.

This clonotype was seen many times. Written as DNA, the CDR3 is TGTGCCAGCAGTTACGCCGAGACCGGGGAGCTGTTTTTT. It translates to CASSYAETGELFF. The chain is built from TRBV6-6 and TRBJ2-2; D not certain. V was clipped by 2 bases and J by 5 bases, with 6 bases between them. Germline CDR1 reads MNHNY; CDR2 reads SVGAGI (reference sequence). This CDR3 has 13 residues.

This clonotype was found a few times. V gene TRBV7-3 combines with J gene TRBJ2-1; a weak D match, TRBD2 (5 bases). Germline lookup yields CDR1 SGHTA and CDR2 FQGTGA. Deletions cut 4 bases from V and 0 bases from J, with 10 bases between. CDR3 size: 15 residues. CDR3 DNA sequence: TGTGCCAGCAGCTCGTTCGGAGGCTCCTACAATGAGCAGTTCTTC. Its protein product is CASSSFGGSYNEQFF.

In this sample, this clonotype turned up many times. This chain connects TRBV29-1 to TRBJ1-2; 9 bases are a match to TRBD1. The germline gives CDR1 SQVTM, CDR2 ANQGSEA. The CDR3 spans 13 residues. The V segment lost 7 bases and the J segment 7 bases; nucleotides outside the gene matches: 10. The CDR3 DNA reads TGCAGCGCTCACATGGACAGGGGTCGTGGCTACACCTTC. Translated: CSAHMDRGRGYTF.

This clonotype was seen many times. The gene calls are TRBV2 and TRBJ2-3; TRBD2 matches at 10 bases. With 6 bases clipped from V and 0 bases from J, the junction kept 3 bases outside the gene matches. This CDR3 has 15 amino acids. In germline, CDR1 is SNHLY, CDR2 FYNNEI. The CDR3 reads CASRGLAYSTDTQYF. The CDR3 bases are TGTGCCAGCAGGGGACTAGCGTATAGCACAGATACGCAGTATTTT.

The V gene is TRBV5-6, the J gene TRBJ2-7; D is possibly TRBD2 (5 bases). V was cut by 10 bases and J by 2 bases, with 16 bases left in between. The CDR3 is made up of 13 amino acids. Looked up from germline, CDR1 is SGHDT and CDR2 is YYEEEE. CDR3 nucleotide sequence: TGTGCCTGGCCTAGGACTGGCGCCTACGAGCAGTACTTC. It codes for CAWPRTGAYEQYF.

The chain employs TRBV2 and TRBJ1-6; D gene unclear. V lost 8 bases to trimming and J lost 4 bases, with 15 bases between them. This CDR3 is built from 15 residues. Germline-derived CDR1 and CDR2 are SNHLY and FYNNEI. CDR3 nucleotide sequence: TGTGCCAGCTGTCCAGGACCAGGATATAATTCACCCCTCCACTTT. Translating gives CASCPGPGYNSPLHF.

A few counts support this clonotype. The genes are TRBV3-1 and TRBJ2-2, with D perhaps given as TRBD1 or TRBD2 (5 bases each). Germline assignment: CDR1 LGHDT and CDR2 YNNKEL (reference sequence). Trimming took 8 bases from V and 6 from J, leaving 13 bases between them. CDR3 length: 13 residues. The CDR3 coding sequence is TGTGCCAGCGGGACGTTTTCGGCCGGGGAGCTGTTTTTT. Its translation: CASGTFSAGELFF.

V gene TRBV7-8 combines with J gene TRBJ2-3; 7 nucleotides agree with TRBD1. The CDR3 covers 16 residues. The germline gives CDR1 SGHVS, CDR2 FQNEAQ. Trimming cost V 6 bases and J 3 bases; bases outside gene matches: 12. This CDR3 is CASSFRQGEGTDTQYF. The CDR3 DNA is TGTGCCAGCAGTTTCCGACAGGGAGAGGGGACAGATACGCAGTATTTT. Looking up the rest from reference TRBV7-8 and TRBJ2-3 gives the full variable domain: GAGVSQSPRYKVAKRGQDVALRCDPISGHVSLFWYQQALGQGPEFLTYFQNEAQLDKSGLPSDRFFAERPEGSVSTLKIQRTQQEDSAVYLCASSFRQGEGTDTQYFGPGTRLTVL.

This clonotype has a handful of counts. The rearrangement uses TRBV20-1 and TRBJ2-7; 8 nucleotides align to TRBD2. This CDR3 is 14 amino acids long. The junction had 11 bases not matched to a gene; V was cut back by 4 bases and J by 6 bases. In germline, CDR1 is DFQATT, CDR2 SNEGSKA (reference sequence). This CDR3 is CSATPGTRIFEQYF. CDR3 DNA sequence: TGCAGTGCTACACCCGGGACTAGGATTTTCGAGCAGTACTTC.

This chain connects TRBV9 to TRBJ2-6, with 7 bases matching TRBD1. V shed 4 bases and J 2 bases; nucleotides not matched to a gene: 12. Germline CDR1 SGDLS, CDR2 YYNGEE. CDR3 size: 18 residues. CDR3 in amino acids: CASSSVPGQMAGANVLTF. The DNA for the CDR3 is TGTGCCAGCAGCTCTGTCCCGGGACAGATGGCTGGGGCCAACGTCCTGACTTTC.

V is TRBV27 and J is TRBJ2-5; 8 bases match TRBD1. The J segment lost 4 bases and the V segment lost 4 bases, leaving 11 bases of the junction unmatched. Germline V CDR1 and CDR2: MNHEY, SMNVEV (reference sequence). The CDR3 has 16 amino acids. The CDR3, as DNA: TGTGCCAGCAGTTCCCTCCCGACAGGGGCCCGAGAGACCCAGTACTTC. It specifies CASSSLPTGARETQYF.

The chain couples TRBV30 to TRBJ2-5; 12 bases are a match to TRBD1. V gave up 2 bases and J gave up 9 bases; unmatched junction bases: 13. The V gene's germline CDR1 is GTSNPN and CDR2 SVGIG (reference sequence). This CDR3 is 16 amino acids long. In DNA, the CDR3 is TGTGCCTGGAGTAACCCCGGGACAGGGGGCTCTGGTGCCCAGTACTTC. It encodes CAWSNPGTGGSGAQYF.

This clonotype appeared a few times. The chain links TRBV18 to TRBJ1-5; maybe TRBD1 (5 bases). This CDR3 spans 15 amino acids. The germline V gene encodes CDR1 KGHSH and CDR2 LQKENI. The V and J ends lost 2 bases and 9 bases respectively, with 17 bases between them. The DNA for the CDR3 is TGTGCCAGCTCACCAGGGGGGGGTGACGCTTCGCCCCAGCATTTT. It is translated as CASSPGGGDASPQHF.

The CDR3 is CASSIGASYGYTF. CDR3 nucleotides: TGTGCCAGTAGTATAGGCGCCAGCTATGGCTACACCTTC. The gene calls are TRBV19 and TRBJ1-2; no definite D call. Germline V gene sequence: CDR1 LNHDA, CDR2 SQIVND (reference sequence). V was cut by 1 base and J by 4 bases, with 7 bases left in between. The CDR3 sequence is 13 residues long.